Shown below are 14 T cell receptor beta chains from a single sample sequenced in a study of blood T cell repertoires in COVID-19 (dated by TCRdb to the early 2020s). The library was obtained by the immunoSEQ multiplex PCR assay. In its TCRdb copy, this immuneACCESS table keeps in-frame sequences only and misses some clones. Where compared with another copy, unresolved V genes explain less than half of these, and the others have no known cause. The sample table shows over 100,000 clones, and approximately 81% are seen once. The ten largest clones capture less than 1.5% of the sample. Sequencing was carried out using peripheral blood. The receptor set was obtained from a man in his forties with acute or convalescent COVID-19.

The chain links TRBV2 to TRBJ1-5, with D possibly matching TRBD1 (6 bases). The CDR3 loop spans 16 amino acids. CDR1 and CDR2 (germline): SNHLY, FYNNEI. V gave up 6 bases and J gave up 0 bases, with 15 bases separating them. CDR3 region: CASRRTDSYSNQPQHF. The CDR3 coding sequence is TGTGCCAGCAGGAGGACAGATTCGTATAGCAATCAGCCCCAGCATTTT.

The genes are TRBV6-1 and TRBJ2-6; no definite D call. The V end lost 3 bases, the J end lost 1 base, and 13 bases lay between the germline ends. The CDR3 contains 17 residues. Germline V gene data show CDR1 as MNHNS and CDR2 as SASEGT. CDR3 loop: CASSDPLSRSGANVLTF. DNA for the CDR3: TGTGCCAGCAGTGACCCCCTATCTAGGTCTGGGGCCAACGTCCTGACTTTC.

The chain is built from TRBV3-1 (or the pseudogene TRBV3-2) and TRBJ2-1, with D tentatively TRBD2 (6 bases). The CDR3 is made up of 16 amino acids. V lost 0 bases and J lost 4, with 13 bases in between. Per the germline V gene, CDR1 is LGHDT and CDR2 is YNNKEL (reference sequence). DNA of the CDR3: TGTGCCAGCAGCCAAGATGGTAGACTAGAATACAATGAGCAGTTCTTC. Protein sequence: CASSQDGRLEYNEQFF.

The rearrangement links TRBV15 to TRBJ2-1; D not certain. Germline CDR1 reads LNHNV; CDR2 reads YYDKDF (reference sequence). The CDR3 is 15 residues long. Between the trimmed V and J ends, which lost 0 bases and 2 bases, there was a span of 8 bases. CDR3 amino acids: CATSRDRLAYNEQFF. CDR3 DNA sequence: TGTGCCACCAGCAGAGATCGCCTAGCCTACAATGAGCAGTTCTTC.

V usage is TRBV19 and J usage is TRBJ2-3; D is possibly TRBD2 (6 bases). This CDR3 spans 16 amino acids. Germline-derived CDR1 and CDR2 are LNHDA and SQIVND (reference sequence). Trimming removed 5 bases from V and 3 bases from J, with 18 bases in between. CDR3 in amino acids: CASSPIEGGPTDTQYF. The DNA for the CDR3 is TGTGCCAGTAGTCCAATCGAGGGAGGCCCTACAGATACGCAGTATTTT.

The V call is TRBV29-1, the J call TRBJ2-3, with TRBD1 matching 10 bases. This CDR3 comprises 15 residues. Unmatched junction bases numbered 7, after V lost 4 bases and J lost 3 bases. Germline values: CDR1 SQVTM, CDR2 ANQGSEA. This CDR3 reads CSVVGGQGLTDTQYF. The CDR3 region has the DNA TGCAGCGTTGTAGGGGGACAGGGGCTTACAGATACGCAGTATTTT.

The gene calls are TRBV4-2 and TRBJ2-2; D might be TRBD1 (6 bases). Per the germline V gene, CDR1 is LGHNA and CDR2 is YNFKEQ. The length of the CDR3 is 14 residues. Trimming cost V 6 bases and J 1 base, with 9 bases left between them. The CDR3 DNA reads TGTGCCAGCAGGACGGACAGGAACACCGGGGAGCTGTTTTTT. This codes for CASRTDRNTGELFF.

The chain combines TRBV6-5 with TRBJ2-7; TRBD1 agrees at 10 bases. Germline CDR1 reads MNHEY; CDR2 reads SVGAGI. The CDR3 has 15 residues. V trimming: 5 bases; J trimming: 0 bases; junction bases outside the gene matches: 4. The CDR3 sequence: CASSMGQGSSYEQYF. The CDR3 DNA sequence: TGTGCCAGCAGTATGGGACAGGGGAGCTCCTACGAGCAGTACTTC.

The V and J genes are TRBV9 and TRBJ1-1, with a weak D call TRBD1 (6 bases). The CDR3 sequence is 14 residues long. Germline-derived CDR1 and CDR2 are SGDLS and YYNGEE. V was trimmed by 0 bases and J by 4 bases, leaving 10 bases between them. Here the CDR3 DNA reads TGTGCCAGCAGCGTAGATGCAGGGGTCACTGAAGCTTTCTTT. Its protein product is CASSVDAGVTEAFF.

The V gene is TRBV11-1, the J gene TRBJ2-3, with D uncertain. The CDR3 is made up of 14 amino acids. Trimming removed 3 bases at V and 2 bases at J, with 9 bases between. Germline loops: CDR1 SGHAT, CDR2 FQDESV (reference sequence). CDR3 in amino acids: CASSLGRYTDTQYF. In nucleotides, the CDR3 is TGTGCCAGCAGCTTGGGCAGGTACACAGATACGCAGTATTTT.

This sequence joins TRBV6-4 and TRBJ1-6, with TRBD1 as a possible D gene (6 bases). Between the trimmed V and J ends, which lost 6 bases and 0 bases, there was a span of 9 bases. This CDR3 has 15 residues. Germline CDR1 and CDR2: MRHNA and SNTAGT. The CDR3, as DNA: TGTGCCAGCAGGCAGGACAGCTCCTATAATTCACCCCTCCACTTT. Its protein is CASRQDSSYNSPLHF.

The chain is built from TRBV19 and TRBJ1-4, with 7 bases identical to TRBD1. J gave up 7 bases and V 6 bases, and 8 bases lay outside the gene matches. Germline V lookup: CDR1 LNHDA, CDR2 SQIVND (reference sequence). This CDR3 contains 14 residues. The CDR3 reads CASSTSGGGEKLFF. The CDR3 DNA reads TGTGCCAGTAGCACATCAGGGGGTGGTGAAAAACTGTTTTTT.

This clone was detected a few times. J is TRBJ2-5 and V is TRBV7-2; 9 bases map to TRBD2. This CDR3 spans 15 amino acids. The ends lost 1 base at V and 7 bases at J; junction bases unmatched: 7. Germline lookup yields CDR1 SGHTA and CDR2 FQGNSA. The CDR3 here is CASSLGGTSWATQYF. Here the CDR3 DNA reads TGTGCCAGCAGCTTAGGGGGGACTAGCTGGGCGACCCAGTACTTC.

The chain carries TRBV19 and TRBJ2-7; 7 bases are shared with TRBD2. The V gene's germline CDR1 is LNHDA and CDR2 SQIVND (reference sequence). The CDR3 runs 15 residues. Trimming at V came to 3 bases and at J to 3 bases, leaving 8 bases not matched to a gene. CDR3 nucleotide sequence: TGTGCCAGTAGTATGGGGCTAGCGGCGAACTACGAGCAGTACTTC. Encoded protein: CASSMGLAANYEQYF. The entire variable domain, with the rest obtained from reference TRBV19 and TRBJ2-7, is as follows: DGGITQSPKYLFRKEGQNVTLSCEQNLNHDAMYWYRQDPGQGLRLIYYSQIVNDFQKGDIAEGYSVSREKKESFPLTVTSAQKNPTAFYLCASSMGLAANYEQYFGPGTRLTVT.